The 18 T cell receptor beta chains given below trace back to one sample, sequenced in a study of T cell responses to AZD1222 COVID-19 vaccine. Produced via immunoSEQ multiplex PCR; TCRdb's table is partial and in-frame only. Of around 110,000 clones listed, 85% to 90% are singletons. The specimen comprised peripheral blood, sampled on day 0 of AZD1222 vaccination. The receptor set was obtained from an adult in good health.

The V and J genes are TRBV10-3 and TRBJ2-7; the match to TRBD2 covers 8 bases. CDR1 and CDR2 from the germline V gene are ENHRY and SYGVKD. This CDR3 contains 14 residues. The V gene end was trimmed by 2 bases and the J gene end by 7 bases; junction bases not matched to a gene: 7. CDR3 loop: CAISETSGLVEQYF. The CDR3 nucleotides read TGTGCCATCAGTGAGACTTCGGGACTAGTTGAGCAGTACTTC.

Worth noting for this clone: Compared with germline, one end of the junction differs, possibly owing to a read error. The rearrangement uses TRBV6-1 and TRBJ1-1; 8 bases map to TRBD1. The CDR3 is made up of 13 amino acids. Germline CDR1 reads MNHNS; CDR2 reads SASEGT. The CDR3 reads CASREDRGSEAFF. The CDR3 region has the DNA TGTGCCAGCAGAGAAGACAGGGGTTCCGAAGCTTTCTTT.

The chain combines TRBV7-2 with TRBJ2-7, with 7 bases identical to TRBD2. Germline CDR1 reads SGHTA; CDR2 reads FQGNSA. The CDR3 sequence is 15 residues long. Trimming at V came to 6 bases and at J to 1 base, leaving 9 bases not matched to a gene. The DNA for the CDR3 is TGTGCCAGCAGAGGCGGGGGATCACCGTCCTACGAGCAGTACTTC. Amino acid sequence: CASRGGGSPSYEQYF.

J is TRBJ2-1 and V is TRBV27, with 9 bases lining up with TRBD2. J was trimmed by 8 bases and V by 4 bases; bases with no gene match: 9. In germline, CDR1 is MNHEY, CDR2 SMNVEV (reference sequence). This CDR3 is 15 amino acids long. In nucleotides, the CDR3 is TGTGCCAGCAGTTCCTTAGCGGGAGCGGGGGATGAGCAGTTCTTC. Translating gives CASSSLAGAGDEQFF.

The rearrangement uses TRBV7-9 and TRBJ1-2; D gene ambiguous. Deletions cut 5 bases from V and 5 bases from J, with 9 bases between. Germline assignment: CDR1 SEHNR and CDR2 FQNEAQ (reference sequence). The CDR3 has 12 residues. CDR3 amino acids: CASSLESYGYTF. In nucleotides, the CDR3 is TGTGCCAGCAGCCTAGAATCTTATGGCTACACCTTC.

This rearrangement joins TRBV7-2 to TRBJ1-1; D gene uncertain. With 2 bases removed from V and 1 base from J, the gap between germline ends came to 23 bases. Germline lookup yields CDR1 SGHTA and CDR2 FQGNSA. The CDR3 totals 19 residues. The CDR3 loop is CASSLNPSLTRRPNTEAFF. Here the CDR3 DNA reads TGTGCCAGCAGCTTAAACCCCTCCCTAACCAGACGGCCGAACACTGAAGCTTTCTTT.

This clone turned up a few times. V usage is TRBV3-1 (or the pseudogene TRBV3-2) and J usage is TRBJ2-1; perhaps D is TRBD1 or TRBD2 (6 bases each). V gave up 3 bases and J gave up 2 bases, with 17 bases separating them. The CDR3 has 17 amino acids. From germline, CDR1 is LGHDT and CDR2 YNNKEL (reference sequence). The CDR3 DNA is TGTGCCAGCAGCCACCTTCCGGGGGCAAGAACCTACAATGAGCAGTTCTTC. It yields the protein CASSHLPGARTYNEQFF.

The rearrangement uses TRBV30 and TRBJ1-3, with 9 bases fitting TRBD1. Germline CDR1 and CDR2: GTSNPN and SVGIG (reference sequence). J gave up 3 bases and V 2 bases, and 8 bases lay outside the gene matches. The CDR3 has 16 amino acids. Written as DNA, the CDR3 is TGTGCCTGGAGTAGGGGGCACAGGGGGCTTGGAAACACCATATATTTT. It translates to CAWSRGHRGLGNTIYF.

The rearrangement uses TRBV7-9 and TRBJ1-1; 8 bases are a match to TRBD1. This CDR3 has 15 amino acids. V was clipped by 6 bases and J by 0 bases; unmatched bases: 6. Germline loops: CDR1 SEHNR, CDR2 FQNEAQ (reference sequence). CDR3 protein: CASSYGQGMNTEAFF. The CDR3 bases are TGTGCCAGCAGTTACGGACAGGGCATGAACACTGAAGCTTTCTTT.

The chain employs TRBV6-5 and TRBJ1-2; D ambiguous. V lost 2 bases and J lost 4, with 17 bases in between. The CDR3 is made up of 16 amino acids. CDR1 MNHEY and CDR2 SVGAGI come from the germline V gene. The CDR3 region has the DNA TGTGCCAGCAGTTACCGGACGTTGGAACCGACCTATGGCTACACCTTC. Its protein is CASSYRTLEPTYGYTF.

This chain joins TRBV18 and TRBJ1-1; 7 bases line up with TRBD1. The trim removed 2 bases at V and 6 bases at J, leaving 6 bases unmatched. Germline CDR1 reads KGHSH; CDR2 reads LQKENI. CDR3 length: 14 residues. CDR3 loop: CASSPNNRGAEAFF. CDR3 DNA sequence: TGTGCCAGCTCACCAAATAACAGGGGAGCTGAAGCTTTCTTT.

This chain joins TRBV6-5 and TRBJ2-1, with 11 nucleotides matching TRBD2. Looked up from germline, CDR1 is MNHEY and CDR2 is SVGAGI. The CDR3 contains 15 residues. The ends lost 6 bases at V and 7 bases at J; junction bases unmatched: 8. The DNA for the CDR3 is TGTGCCAGCAGCTTCGGACTAGCGGGTAGTAATGAGCAGTTCTTC. It is translated as CASSFGLAGSNEQFF.

V usage is TRBV19 and J usage is TRBJ1-2; no firm D call. The CDR3 has 13 residues. V gave up 6 bases and J gave up 0 bases, with 8 bases separating them. CDR1 is LNHDA and CDR2 is SQIVND in the germline V gene (reference sequence). The chain's CDR3 is CASRLTANYGYTF. The DNA of the CDR3 is TGTGCCAGTAGGCTCACAGCTAACTATGGCTACACCTTC.

V is TRBV5-4 and J is TRBJ1-6, with D tentatively TRBD1 (5 bases). The CDR3 has 15 amino acids. The germline CDR1 and CDR2 sequences are SGHNT and YYREEE (reference sequence). Trimming shortened V by 1 base and J by 5 bases, and 10 bases separated the two germline ends. The CDR3 bases are TGTGCCAGCAGCTTGCCTGGGGCGAATAATTCACCCCTCCACTTT. Encoded protein: CASSLPGANNSPLHF.

This rearrangement joins TRBV18 to TRBJ1-4, with D possibly matching TRBD1 (5 bases). V lost 3 bases and J lost 7, with 15 bases in between. Germline V gene lookup returns CDR1 KGHSH and CDR2 LQKENI. This CDR3 region has 15 residues. As DNA, the CDR3 is TGTGCCAGCTCACCCCTTGGGGGAATAGGTGAAAAACTGTTTTTT. This codes for CASSPLGGIGEKLFF. Full variable domain (missing parts from reference TRBV18 and TRBJ1-4): NAGVMQNPRHLVRRRGQEARLRCSPMKGHSHVYWYRQLPEEGLKFMVYLQKENIIDESGMPKERFSAEFPKEGPSILRIQQVVRGDSAAYFCASSPLGGIGEKLFFGSGTQLSVL.

This clone was detected only once. The chain couples TRBV28 to TRBJ1-2; D is undetermined. This CDR3 contains 15 residues. CDR1 is MDHEN and CDR2 is SYDVKM in the germline V gene. V was cut by 7 bases and J by 0 bases, with 15 bases left in between. The CDR3 here is CASTWGRAPNYGYTF. The CDR3 region has the DNA TGTGCCAGCACCTGGGGAAGGGCCCCTAACTATGGCTACACCTTC.

The V and J genes are TRBV6-5 and TRBJ1-4; 10 nucleotides match TRBD1. The CDR3 runs to 13 residues. Unmatched junction bases numbered 5, after V lost 6 bases and J lost 10 bases. Germline CDR1 and CDR2: MNHEY and SVGAGI. CDR3 DNA sequence: TGTGCCAGCAGGGGGACAGGGGTGGGAAAACTGTTTTTT. This sequence encodes CASRGTGVGKLFF.

The rearrangement joins TRBV4-1 to TRBJ1-1, with 7 positions matching TRBD1. V lost 1 base and J lost 0; bases outside the gene matches: 5. Germline V gene lookup returns CDR1 MGHRA and CDR2 YSYEKL. CDR3 length: 16 residues. CDR3 region: CASSQGQGPMNTEAFF. CDR3 nucleotides: TGCGCCAGCAGCCAAGGACAGGGCCCCATGAACACTGAAGCTTTCTTT.